This T cell receptor (beta chain) was found in a study of control samples from healthy donors and cancer patients. This CDR3 comprises 16 residues. Trimming shortened V by 6 bases and J by 0 bases, and 15 bases separated the two germline ends. The germline V gene has CDR1 KGHSH and CDR2 LQKENI. The assay was immunoSEQ multiplex PCR, and TCRdb's table has in-frame clones only and misses some. The table lists 150,000 to 200,000 clones, around 90% of them singletons, with roughly 1.3% in the top ten. The rearrangement uses TRBV18 and TRBJ1-5; D perhaps matches TRBD1 (5 bases). Sequences were obtained from blood. The sequence derives from a woman in her 50s in good health. The CDR3 region is CASSFGTADSNQPQHF. CDR3 in DNA: TGTGCCAGCTCGTTCGGGACGGCCGATAGCAATCAGCCCCAGCATTTT.